A selection of T cell receptor beta chains follows, all from one sample in a study of Ad26.COV2.S vaccination and SARS-CoV-2 variants. The table came from immunoSEQ multiplex PCR; TCRdb's copy has only in-frame clones and leaves some out. Of roughly 300,000 clones in the sample, roughly 89% are singletons; the top ten hold about 4.6%. Sequenced here: peripheral blood, sampled in a trial of Ad26.COV2.S vaccine versus placebo. The receptors here all came from a person aged 18-60 years who received the Ad26.COV2.S COVID-19 vaccine or a placebo. CDR3s include the opening cysteine and the closing phenylalanine or tryptophan. Only some rows state a clone size, as once, few, many or a class for expanded clones.

CDR3 protein: CASSLSWGSDTQYF
clone size: -
J gene: TRBJ2-3
V gene: TRBV7-2

CDR3 protein: CASSNPRHGSGNTIYF
clone size: -
J gene: TRBJ1-3
V gene: TRBV7-8

CDR3 protein: CASSLSPGQRGYGYTF
clone size: -
J gene: TRBJ1-2
V gene: TRBV5-1

CDR3 protein: CASSLYTDKYNEQFF
clone size: -
J gene: TRBJ2-1
V gene: TRBV7-2

CDR3 protein: CASSQPGAGEQYF
clone size: -
J gene: TRBJ2-7
V gene: TRBV4-1

CDR3 protein: CSVQGAGGYTF
clone size: -
J gene: TRBJ1-2
V gene: TRBV29-1

CDR3 protein: CASSYGASTNEKLFF
clone size: -
J gene: TRBJ1-4
V gene: TRBV6-6

CDR3 protein: CASSSSGGAGELFF
clone size: once
J gene: TRBJ2-2
V gene: TRBV7-6

CDR3 protein: CASSLFEGSNNHEKLFF
clone size: -
J gene: TRBJ1-4
V gene: TRBV28

CDR3 protein: CASSSPNTGELFF
clone size: -
J gene: TRBJ2-2
V gene: TRBV7-6

CDR3 protein: CASSQDPSGTTYEQYF
clone size: -
J gene: TRBJ2-7
V gene: TRBV4-1

CDR3 protein: CASSLLVNTEAFF
clone size: -
J gene: TRBJ1-1
V gene: TRBV11-1

CDR3 protein: CSAPAYYGYTF
clone size: -
J gene: TRBJ1-2
V gene: TRBV20-1

CDR3 protein: CASSRPGQGKEYGYTF
clone size: -
J gene: TRBJ1-2
V gene: TRBV4-1

CDR3 protein: CASSSPGQGVSPLHF
clone size: -
J gene: TRBJ1-6
V gene: TRBV6-6

CDR3 protein: CASSFTSGISHGYTF
clone size: -
J gene: TRBJ1-2
V gene: TRBV6-5

CDR3 protein: CASSLDIGAGGGEQYF
clone size: once
J gene: TRBJ2-7
V gene: TRBV7-9